This is a list of T cell receptor beta chains from one sample in a study of CD8 T cells in ankylosing spondylitis. TCRdb recomputed calls from the 5' RACE reads with MiXCR, one row per CDR3 protein. Counted here are a few hundred thousand distinct CDR3 sequences, more than 9% occurring once; the ten biggest clones make up roughly a fifth. The sequencing input was blood, either unsorted or a sorted T cell fraction (not recorded which). These receptors were collected from a male donor with ankylosing spondylitis or in good health (not recorded which). Both conserved end residues are part of each CDR3.

J: TRBJ1-1; length: 15; V: TRBV5-1; CDR3: CASNPRTDMNTEAFF
J: TRBJ2-2; length: 15; V: TRBV5-4; CDR3: CASSLGGRIDGELFF
J: TRBJ1-3; length: 14; V: TRBV12-3/TRBV12-4; CDR3: CASRPLSSGNTIYF
J: TRBJ2-5; length: 13; V: TRBV20-1; CDR3: CSARASNRETQYF
J: TRBJ1-4; length: 14; V: TRBV20-1; CDR3: CSARPTSEGEKLFF
J: TRBJ1-5; length: 14; V: TRBV12-3/TRBV12-4; CDR3: CASKSGDSNQPQHF
J: TRBJ1-5; length: 13; V: TRBV12-3/TRBV12-4; CDR3: CASSFPGEQPQHF
J: TRBJ2-7; length: 15; V: TRBV7-2; CDR3: CASSRDGGGAYEQYF
J: TRBJ2-7; length: 15; V: TRBV7-2; CDR3: CASSPGPGGFPEQYF
J: TRBJ2-3; length: 11; V: TRBV10-3; CDR3: CATAPGDTQYF
J: TRBJ1-6; length: 16; V: TRBV20-1; CDR3: CSARYILGLADSPLHF
J: TRBJ2-2; length: 16; V: TRBV12-3/TRBV12-4; CDR3: CASSLSRAGDTGELFF